One sample yielded the 5 T cell receptor beta chains listed below, sequenced in a study of OX40 agonist ivuxolimab in advanced cancers. Repertoires were generated with immunoSEQ multiplex PCR, while TCRdb's copy carries only in-frame clones and drops some. The table has some 35,000 clones, approximately 80% seen once. The sequences come from CD4+ or CD8+ T cells sorted from blood, collected in a trial of the OX40 agonist ivuxolimab. These receptor sequences come from an adult with an advanced solid tumor such as melanoma, head and neck, liver or kidney cancer.

The chain has TRBV7-6 and TRBJ2-1; D may match TRBD1 or TRBD2 (5 bases each). V lost 7 bases and J 3 bases, leaving 16 bases between the germline ends. The germline V gene has CDR1 SGHVS and CDR2 FNYEAQ. The CDR3 consists of 15 residues. In nucleotides, the CDR3 is TGTGCCAGCATGAGGTCCGGGACGGACTACAATGAGCAGTTCTTC. This codes for CASMRSGTDYNEQFF.

This chain's CDR3 is CASSFSPQTSGGYNEQFF. The CDR3, as DNA: TGCGCCAGCAGCTTCAGTCCACAAACTAGCGGGGGATACAATGAGCAGTTCTTC. The chain combines TRBV5-1 with TRBJ2-1, with TRBD2 identical over 11 bases. This CDR3 has 18 residues. CDR1 and CDR2 (germline): SGHRS, YFSETQ. Trimming at V came to 2 bases and at J to 4 bases, leaving 11 bases not matched to a gene.

This clone occurred once. The chain uses TRBV5-1 and TRBJ1-2; D call uncertain. CDR3 length: 14 amino acids. Germline values: CDR1 SGHRS, CDR2 YFSETQ. Trimming cost V 1 base and J 4 bases, with 11 bases left between them. In DNA form, the CDR3 reads TGCGCCAGCAGCTTGTCCAGGTATTCCTATGGCTACACCTTC. This encodes CASSLSRYSYGYTF.

CDR3 sequence reads: CASSEQGLEGTEAFF. The CDR3 region has the DNA TGTGCCAGCAGTGAACAGGGTTTAGAGGGCACTGAAGCTTTCTTT. The chain uses TRBV2 and TRBJ1-1; tentative D call: TRBD1 (5 bases). The germline CDR1 and CDR2 sequences are SNHLY and FYNNEI. Deletions cut 2 bases from V and 4 bases from J, with 14 bases between. The length of the CDR3 is 15 residues.

The chain employs TRBV6-6 and TRBJ1-2; TRBD1 might be the D (6 bases). The CDR3 spans 14 residues. Trimming shortened V by 0 bases and J by 4 bases, and 9 bases separated the two germline ends. Germline CDR1 and CDR2: MNHNY and SVGAGI (reference sequence). The CDR3: CASSYSQGRYGYTF. The CDR3 DNA sequence: TGTGCCAGCAGTTACTCTCAGGGGCGCTATGGCTACACCTTC.